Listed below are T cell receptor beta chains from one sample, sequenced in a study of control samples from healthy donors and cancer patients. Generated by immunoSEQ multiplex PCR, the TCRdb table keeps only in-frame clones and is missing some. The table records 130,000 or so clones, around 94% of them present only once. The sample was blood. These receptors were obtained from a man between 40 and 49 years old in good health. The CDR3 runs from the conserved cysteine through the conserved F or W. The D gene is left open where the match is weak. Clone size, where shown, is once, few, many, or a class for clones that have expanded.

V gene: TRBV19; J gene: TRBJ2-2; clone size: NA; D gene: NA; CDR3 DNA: TGTGCCAGTACAGGACACCGCGCCGGGGAGCTGTTTTTT; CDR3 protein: CASTGHRAGELFF
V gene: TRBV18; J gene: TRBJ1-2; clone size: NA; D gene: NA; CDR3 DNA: TGTGCCAGCTCTGCGGGGGCCGGGTATGGCTACACCTTC; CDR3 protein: CASSAGAGYGYTF
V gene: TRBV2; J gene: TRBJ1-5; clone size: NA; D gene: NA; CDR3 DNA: TGTGCCAGCAGTGTGGTAAGCAATCAGCCCCAGCATTTT; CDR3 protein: CASSVVSNQPQHF
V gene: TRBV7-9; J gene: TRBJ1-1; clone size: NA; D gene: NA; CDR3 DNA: TGTGCCAGCAGCTCCTGGACAGAGAACACTGAAGCTTTCTTT; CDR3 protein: CASSSWTENTEAFF
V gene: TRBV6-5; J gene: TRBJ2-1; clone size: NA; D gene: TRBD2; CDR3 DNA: TGTGCCAGCAGTTGGAGCGGGAGAGGGGACAATGAGCAGTTCTTC; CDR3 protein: CASSWSGRGDNEQFF
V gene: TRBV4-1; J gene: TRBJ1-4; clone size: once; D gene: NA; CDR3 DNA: TGCGCCAGCAGCCAAGAAGGCCGGAAAAATGAAAAACTGTTTTTT; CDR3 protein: CASSQEGRKNEKLFF
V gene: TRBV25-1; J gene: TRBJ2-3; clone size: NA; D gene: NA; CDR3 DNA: TGTGCCAGCAGTGAACTTGGGGCGGCAGATACGCAGTATTTT; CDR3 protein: CASSELGAADTQYF
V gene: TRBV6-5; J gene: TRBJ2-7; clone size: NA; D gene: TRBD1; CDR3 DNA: TGTGCCAGCAGCCCGGACAGGGGGAGCCACGAGCAGTACTTC; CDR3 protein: CASSPDRGSHEQYF
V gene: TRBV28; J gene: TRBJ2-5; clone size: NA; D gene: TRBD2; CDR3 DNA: TGTGCCAGCAGTGTTAGCGGGGCCGGCCGGGAGACCCAGTACTTC; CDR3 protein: CASSVSGAGRETQYF
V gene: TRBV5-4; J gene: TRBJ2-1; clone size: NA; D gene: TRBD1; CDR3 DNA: TGTGCCAGCAGCTTGAGGGACAGGGACGACAATGAGCAGTTCTTC; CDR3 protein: CASSLRDRDDNEQFF
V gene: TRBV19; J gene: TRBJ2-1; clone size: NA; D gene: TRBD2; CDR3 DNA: TGTGCCAGTAGTATTTTAGCGGGAGGAAATGGTGAGCAGTTCTTC; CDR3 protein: CASSILAGGNGEQFF
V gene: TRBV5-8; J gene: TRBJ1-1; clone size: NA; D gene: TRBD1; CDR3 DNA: TGTGCCAGCAGCTTGTGGGGGACAGGGAACACTGAAGCTTTCTTT; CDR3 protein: CASSLWGTGNTEAFF
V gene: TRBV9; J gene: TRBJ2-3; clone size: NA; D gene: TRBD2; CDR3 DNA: TGTGCCAGCAGCGTTGGACTAGCGGGAGGGAAAATAACAGATACGCAGTATTTT; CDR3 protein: CASSVGLAGGKITDTQYF
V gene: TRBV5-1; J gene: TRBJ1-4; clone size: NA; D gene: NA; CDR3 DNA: TGCGCCAGCAGCTTGGAAAGGGGGTCCCATGAAAAACTGTTTTTT; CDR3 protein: CASSLERGSHEKLFF
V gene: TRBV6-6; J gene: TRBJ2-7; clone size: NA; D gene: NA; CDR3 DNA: TGTGCCAGCACCCCTTTAATTTGGCGGGAAGATGAGCAGTACTTC; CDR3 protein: CASTPLIWREDEQYF
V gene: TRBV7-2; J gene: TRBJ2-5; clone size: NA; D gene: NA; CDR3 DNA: TGTGCCAGCAGCTGGACAGCGCAAGAGACCCAGTACTTC; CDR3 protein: CASSWTAQETQYF
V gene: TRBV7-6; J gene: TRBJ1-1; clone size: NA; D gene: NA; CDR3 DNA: TGTGCCAGCAGCAAGGGACTGATCACTGAAGCTTTCTTT; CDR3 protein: CASSKGLITEAFF
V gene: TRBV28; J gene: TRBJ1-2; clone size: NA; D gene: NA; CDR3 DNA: TGTGCCAGCAGTTCCTTTGAGAGGGATGGCTACACCTTC; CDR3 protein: CASSSFERDGYTF
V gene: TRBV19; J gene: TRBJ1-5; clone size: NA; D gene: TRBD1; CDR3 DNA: TGTGCCAGTAGCCCGGGACAGGGGTTTAATCAGCCCCAGCATTTT; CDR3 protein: CASSPGQGFNQPQHF
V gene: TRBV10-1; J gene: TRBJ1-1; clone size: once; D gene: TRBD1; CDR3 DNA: TGCGCCAGCAGTGTTTCCAAAAACAGGGGGTATGGTGAAGCTTTCTTT; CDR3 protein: CASSVSKNRGYGEAFF
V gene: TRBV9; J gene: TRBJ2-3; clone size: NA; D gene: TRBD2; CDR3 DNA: TGTGCCAGCAGCGTCCCTTTAGGCGCGGGAGGCACAGATACGCAGTATTTT; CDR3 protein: CASSVPLGAGGTDTQYF
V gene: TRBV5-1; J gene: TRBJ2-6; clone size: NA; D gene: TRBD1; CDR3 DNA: TGCGCCAGCAGCTTGAGGATCGGGACAGGGGCTACATCCTCTGGGGCCAACGTCCTGACTTTC; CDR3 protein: CASSLRIGTGATSSGANVLTF
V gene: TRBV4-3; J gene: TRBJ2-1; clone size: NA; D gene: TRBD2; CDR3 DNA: TGCGCCAGCAGCCAAGATCGAGCGGGGTACAATGAGCAGTTCTTC; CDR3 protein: CASSQDRAGYNEQFF
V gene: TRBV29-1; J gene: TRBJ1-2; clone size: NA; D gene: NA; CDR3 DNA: TGCAGCGTCTTGGGGGGCACAAACTATGGCTACACCTTC; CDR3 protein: CSVLGGTNYGYTF
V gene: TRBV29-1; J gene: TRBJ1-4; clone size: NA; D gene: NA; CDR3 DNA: TGCAGCGTGACCACGACCGGGCGCAATGAAAAACTGTTTTTT; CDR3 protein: CSVTTTGRNEKLFF
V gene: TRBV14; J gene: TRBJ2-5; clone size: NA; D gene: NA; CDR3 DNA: TGTGCCAGCAGCCCATGGGGGAGGGAGACCCAGTACTTC; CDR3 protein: CASSPWGRETQYF